The next 2 T cell receptor beta chains were all read from a single sample in a study of CD8 T cell repertoires and HIV-1 epitope variants (dated by TCRdb to the early 2020s). Their recognized antigens are unknown. Library creation used the immunoSEQ multiplex PCR assay. In its TCRdb copy, this immuneACCESS table keeps in-frame sequences only and misses some clones. Where compared with another copy, unresolved V genes explain less than half of these, and the others have no known cause. This sample comprises several thousand clones, more than 55% of them detected only once. The top ten hold roughly 44% of the sample. The sequenced sample consisted of cultured CD8+ T cells derived from PBMCs. The receptors come from a male donor with HIV.

The genes are TRBV29-1 and TRBJ1-2; 9 bases are shared with TRBD1. CDR3 size: 13 residues. The germline V gene encodes CDR1 SQVTM and CDR2 ANQGSEA. J gave up 4 bases and V 2 bases, and 2 bases lay outside the gene matches. CDR3 protein: CSVETGGFYGYTF. In DNA, the CDR3 is TGCAGCGTTGAAACAGGGGGCTTCTATGGCTACACCTTC.

The DNA for the CDR3 is TGTGCCAGCAGCTACAGGGGAAACTCAAAGAAACTGTTTTTT. Its translation: CASSYRGNSKKLFF. The V gene is TRBV14, the J gene TRBJ1-4; TRBD1 agrees at 7 bases. Germline V gene data show CDR1 as SGHDN and CDR2 as FVKESK. The CDR3 spans 14 residues. Germline trimming cut 5 bases from V and 11 bases from J; bases unmatched to any gene: 11.